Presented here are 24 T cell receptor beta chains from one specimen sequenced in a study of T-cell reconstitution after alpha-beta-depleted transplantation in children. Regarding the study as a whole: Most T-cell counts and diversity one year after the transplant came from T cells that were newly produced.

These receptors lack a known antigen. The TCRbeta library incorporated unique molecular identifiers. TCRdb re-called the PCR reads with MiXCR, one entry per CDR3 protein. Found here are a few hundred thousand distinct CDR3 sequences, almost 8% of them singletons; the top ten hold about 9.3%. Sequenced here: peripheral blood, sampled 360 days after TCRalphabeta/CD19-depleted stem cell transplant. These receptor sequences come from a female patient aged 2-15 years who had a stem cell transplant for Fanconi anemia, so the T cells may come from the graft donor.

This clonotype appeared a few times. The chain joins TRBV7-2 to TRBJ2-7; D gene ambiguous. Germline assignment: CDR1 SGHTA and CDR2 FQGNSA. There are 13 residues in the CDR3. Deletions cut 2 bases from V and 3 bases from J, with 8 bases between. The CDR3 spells CASSLNTYYEQYV. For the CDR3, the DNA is TGTGCCAGCAGCTTAAACACCTACTACGAGCAGTACGTC.

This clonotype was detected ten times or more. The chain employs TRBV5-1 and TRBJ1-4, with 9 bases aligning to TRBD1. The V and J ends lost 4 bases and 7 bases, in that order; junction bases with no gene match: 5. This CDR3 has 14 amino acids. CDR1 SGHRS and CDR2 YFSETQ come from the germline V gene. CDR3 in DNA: TGCGCCAGCAGCGGGGGACAGGGTGGTGAAAAACTGTTTTTT. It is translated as CASSGGQGGEKLFF.

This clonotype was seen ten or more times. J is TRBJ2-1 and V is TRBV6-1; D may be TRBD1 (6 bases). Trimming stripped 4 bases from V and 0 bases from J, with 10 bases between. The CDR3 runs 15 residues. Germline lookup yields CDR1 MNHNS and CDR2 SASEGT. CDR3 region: CASSARGSSYNEQFF. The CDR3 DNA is TGTGCCAGCAGTGCCAGGGGAAGCTCCTACAATGAGCAGTTCTTC.

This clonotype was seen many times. CDR3 sequence: CASSFSYYEQYF. DNA of the CDR3: TGTGCCAGCAGTTTTTCCTACTACGAGCAGTACTTC. The V and J genes are TRBV6-2 or TRBV6-3 and TRBJ2-7; no clear D. The CDR3 length is 12 residues. V was shortened by 4 bases and J by 3 bases, with 7 bases between the two germline ends. Germline V CDR1 and CDR2: MNHEY, SVGEGT.

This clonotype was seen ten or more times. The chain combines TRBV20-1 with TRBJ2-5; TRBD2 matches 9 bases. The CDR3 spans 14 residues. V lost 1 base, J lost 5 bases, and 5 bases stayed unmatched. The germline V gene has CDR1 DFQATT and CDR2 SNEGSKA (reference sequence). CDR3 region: CSARVGLAMETQYF. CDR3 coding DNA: TGCAGTGCTAGAGTCGGACTAGCGATGGAGACCCAGTACTTC.

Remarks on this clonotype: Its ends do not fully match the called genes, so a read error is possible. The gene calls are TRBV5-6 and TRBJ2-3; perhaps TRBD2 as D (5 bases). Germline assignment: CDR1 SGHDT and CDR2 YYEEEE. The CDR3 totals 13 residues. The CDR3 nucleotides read TGTGCCAGCAGCCTCCCTAGCAGAGATACGCAGTATTTT. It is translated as CASSLPSRDTQYF.

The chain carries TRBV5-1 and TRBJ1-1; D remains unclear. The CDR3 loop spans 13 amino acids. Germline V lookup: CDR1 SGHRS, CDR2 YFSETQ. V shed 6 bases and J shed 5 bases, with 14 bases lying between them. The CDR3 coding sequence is TGCGCCAGCACCAACCCCCGGGGAACTGAAGCTTTCTTT. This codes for CASTNPRGTEAFF. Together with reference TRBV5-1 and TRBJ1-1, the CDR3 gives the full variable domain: KAGVTQTPRYLIKTRGQQVTLSCSPISGHRSVSWYQQTPGQGLQFLFEYFSETQRNKGNFPGRFSGRQFSNSRSEMNVSTLELGDSALYLCASTNPRGTEAFFGQGTRLTVV.

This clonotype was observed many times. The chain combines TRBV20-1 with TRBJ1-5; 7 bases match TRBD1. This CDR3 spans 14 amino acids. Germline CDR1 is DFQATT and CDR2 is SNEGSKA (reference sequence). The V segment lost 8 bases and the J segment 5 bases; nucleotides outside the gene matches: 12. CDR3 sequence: CSTRGATLYQPQHF. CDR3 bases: TGCAGTACCAGGGGGGCCACCCTCTATCAGCCCCAGCATTTT.

CDR3 DNA: TGCGCCAGCAGCCAAACAACCCCAAGTAAGAAGGACGGAATACTAGCCAAAAACATTCAGTACTTC. It encodes CASSQTTPSKKDGILAKNIQYF. This sequence joins TRBV4-1 and TRBJ2-4; D is ambiguous. Germline V CDR1 and CDR2: MGHRA, YSYEKL. The CDR3 consists of 22 residues. Trimming cost V 2 bases and J 0 bases, with 29 bases left between them.

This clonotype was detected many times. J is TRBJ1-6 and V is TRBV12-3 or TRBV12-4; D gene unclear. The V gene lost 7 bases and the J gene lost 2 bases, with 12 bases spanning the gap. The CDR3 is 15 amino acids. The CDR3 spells CASTKTSPYNSPLHF. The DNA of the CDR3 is TGTGCCAGCACCAAAACTAGCCCCTATAATTCACCCCTCCACTTT.

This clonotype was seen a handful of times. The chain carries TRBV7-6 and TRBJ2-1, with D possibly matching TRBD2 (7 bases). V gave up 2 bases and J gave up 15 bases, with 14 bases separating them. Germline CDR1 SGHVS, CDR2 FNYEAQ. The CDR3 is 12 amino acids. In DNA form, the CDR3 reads TGTGCCAGCAGCTTATTGGGGGGGCCGGGGTTCTTC. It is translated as CASSLLGGPGFF.

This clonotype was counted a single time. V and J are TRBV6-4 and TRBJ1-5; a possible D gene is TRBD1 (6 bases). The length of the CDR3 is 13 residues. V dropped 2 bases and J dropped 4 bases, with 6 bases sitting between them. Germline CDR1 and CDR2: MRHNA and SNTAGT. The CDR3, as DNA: TGTGCCAGCAGTGACACAGGGAATCAGCCCCAGCATTTT. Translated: CASSDTGNQPQHF.

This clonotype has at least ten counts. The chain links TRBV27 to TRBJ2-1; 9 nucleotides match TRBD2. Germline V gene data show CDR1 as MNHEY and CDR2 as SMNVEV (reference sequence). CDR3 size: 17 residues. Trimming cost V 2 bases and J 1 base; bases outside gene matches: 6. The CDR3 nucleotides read TGTGCCAGCAGTTTAGCGGGAGGGATAACGTCCTACAATGAGCAGTTCTTC. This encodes CASSLAGGITSYNEQFF.

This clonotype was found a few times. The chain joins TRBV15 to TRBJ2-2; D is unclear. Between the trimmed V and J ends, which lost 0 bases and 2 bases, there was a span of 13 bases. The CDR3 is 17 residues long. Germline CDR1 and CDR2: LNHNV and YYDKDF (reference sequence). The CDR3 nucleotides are TGTGCCACCAGCAGAGATCGGTATGGAATAAACACCGGGGAGCTGTTTTTT. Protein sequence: CATSRDRYGINTGELFF. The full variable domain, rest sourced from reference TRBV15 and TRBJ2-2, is DAMVIQNPRYQVTQFGKPVTLSCSQTLNHNVMYWYQQKSSQAPKLLFHYYDKDFNNEADTPDNFQSRRPNTSFCFLDIRSPGLGDTAMYLCATSRDRYGINTGELFFGEGSRLTVL.

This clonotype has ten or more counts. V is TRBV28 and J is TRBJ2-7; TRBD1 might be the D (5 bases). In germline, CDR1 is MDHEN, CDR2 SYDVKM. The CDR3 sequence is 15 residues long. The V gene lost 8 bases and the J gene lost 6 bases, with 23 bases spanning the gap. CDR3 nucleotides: TGTGCCAGCCTCAGAGCAGGGCAGAGCCTTGGCGAGCAGTACTTC. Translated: CASLRAGQSLGEQYF.

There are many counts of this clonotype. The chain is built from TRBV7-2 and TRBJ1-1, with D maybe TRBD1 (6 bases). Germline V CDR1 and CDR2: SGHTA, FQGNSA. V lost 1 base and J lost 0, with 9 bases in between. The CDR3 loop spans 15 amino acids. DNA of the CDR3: TGTGCCAGCAGCTTAGACCCAGGGGTGAACACTGAAGCTTTCTTT. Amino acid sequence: CASSLDPGVNTEAFF.

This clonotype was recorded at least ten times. Written as DNA, the CDR3 is TGCAGCGTTTCGACAGGGGAAACCTACGAGCAGTACTTC. Protein: CSVSTGETYEQYF. This chain joins TRBV29-1 and TRBJ2-7; 8 nucleotides line up with TRBD1. Germline V gives CDR1 SQVTM, CDR2 ANQGSEA. J gave up 2 bases and V 5 bases, and 5 bases lay outside the gene matches. The CDR3 extends over 13 amino acids.

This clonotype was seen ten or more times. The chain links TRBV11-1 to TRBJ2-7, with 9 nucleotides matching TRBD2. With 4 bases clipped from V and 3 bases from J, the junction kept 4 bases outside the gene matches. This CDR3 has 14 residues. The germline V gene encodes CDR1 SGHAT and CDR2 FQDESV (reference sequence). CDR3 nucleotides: TGTGCCAGCAGCTGGGCTAGCGGGAACTACGAGCAGTACTTC. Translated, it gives CASSWASGNYEQYF. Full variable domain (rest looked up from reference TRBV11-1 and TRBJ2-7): EAEVAQSPRYKITEKSQAVAFWCDPISGHATLYWYRQILGQGPELLVQFQDESVVDDSQLPKDRFSAERLKGVDSTLKIQPAELGDSAMYLCASSWASGNYEQYFGPGTRLTVT.

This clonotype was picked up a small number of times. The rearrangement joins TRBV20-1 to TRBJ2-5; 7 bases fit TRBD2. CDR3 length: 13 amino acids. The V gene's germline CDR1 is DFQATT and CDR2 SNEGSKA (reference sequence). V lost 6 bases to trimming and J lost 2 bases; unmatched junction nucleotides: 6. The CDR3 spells CSAEGRGQETQYF. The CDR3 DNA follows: TGCAGTGCAGAGGGGAGGGGACAAGAGACCCAGTACTTC.

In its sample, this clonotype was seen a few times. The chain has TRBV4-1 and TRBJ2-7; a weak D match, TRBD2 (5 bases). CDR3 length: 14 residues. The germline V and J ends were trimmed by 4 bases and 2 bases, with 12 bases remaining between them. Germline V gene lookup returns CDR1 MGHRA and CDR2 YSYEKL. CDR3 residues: CASSRHLATYEQYF. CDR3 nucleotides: TGCGCCAGCAGCCGTCACCTAGCAACCTACGAGCAGTACTTC.

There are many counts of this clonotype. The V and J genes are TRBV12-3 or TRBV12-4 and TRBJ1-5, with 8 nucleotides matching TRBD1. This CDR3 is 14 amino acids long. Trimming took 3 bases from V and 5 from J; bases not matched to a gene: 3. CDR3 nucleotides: TGTGCCAGCAGTTTGACAGGGGTGTATCAGCCCCAGCATTTT. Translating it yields CASSLTGVYQPQHF.

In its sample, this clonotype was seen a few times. CDR3 sequence reads: CASSLNPQLQTINSPLHF. For the CDR3, the DNA is TGTGCCAGCAGTTTGAACCCCCAATTGCAGACTATTAATTCACCCCTCCACTTT. The chain employs TRBV12-3 or TRBV12-4 and TRBJ1-6; D call uncertain. The CDR3 totals 18 residues. V lost 3 bases and J lost 6, with 21 bases in between.

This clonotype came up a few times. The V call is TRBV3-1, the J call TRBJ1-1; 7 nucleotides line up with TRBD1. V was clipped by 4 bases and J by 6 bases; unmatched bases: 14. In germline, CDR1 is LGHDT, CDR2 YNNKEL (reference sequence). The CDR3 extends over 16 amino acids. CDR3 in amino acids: CASSPPNRGTRAEAFF. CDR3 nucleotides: TGTGCCAGCAGCCCTCCGAACAGGGGTACGAGGGCTGAAGCTTTCTTT.

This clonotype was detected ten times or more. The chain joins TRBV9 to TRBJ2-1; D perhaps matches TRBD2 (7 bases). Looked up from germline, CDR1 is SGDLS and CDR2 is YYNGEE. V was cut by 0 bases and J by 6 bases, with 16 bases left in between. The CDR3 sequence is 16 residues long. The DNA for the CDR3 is TGTGCCAGCAGCGTAGTTGGGGGGGGCCGAGTCAATGAGCAGTTCTTC. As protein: CASSVVGGGRVNEQFF.